The entry below describes one T cell receptor (beta chain). The sample originates from a study of CD8 T cells in Susac syndrome. A quantity of roughly 0.5 to 1 ug RNA underwent reverse transcription using random hexamers. TCRdb reprocessed the immunoSEQ multiplex PCR reads via MiXCR and lists one record per CDR3 protein. The sample contains about 130,000 distinct CDR3 sequences, about 94% of which appear only once. Trimming took off 3 bases at V and 0 bases at J, with 14 bases between the two ends. CDR3 length: 16 amino acids. Sequenced material: CD4+ T cells from PBMCs. This clonotype originated in a human donor with multiple sclerosis. The chain couples TRBV12-3 or TRBV12-4 to TRBJ1-1, with a possible D match to TRBD1 (5 bases). CDR3 coding DNA: TGTGCCAGCAGTTTGGGGGGAGGGACCTTGAACACTGAAGCTTTCTTT. Protein: CASSLGGGTLNTEAFF.